A selection of T cell receptor beta chains follows, all from one sample in a study of CD8 T cells in ankylosing spondylitis. TCRdb reanalysed the 5' RACE reads using MiXCR and keeps one entry per CDR3 protein. The sample yields 200,000 to 300,000 distinct CDR3 sequences, approximately 8.4% seen once. The sequenced sample consisted of blood, either unsorted or a sorted T cell fraction (not recorded which). The receptors here all came from a female donor with ankylosing spondylitis or in good health (not recorded which). Both conserved end residues are part of each CDR3. The order of the fields is D gene, V gene, J gene, clone size, CDR3 DNA, CDR3 protein. A D gene is named only where the DNA matches it firmly. The size field is filled for only some rows; it gives once, few, many or a size class.

NA	TRBV7-2	TRBJ2-3	many	TGTGCCAGCAGCTTAGTTAGTTCCCCCACAGATACGCAGTATTTT	CASSLVSSPTDTQYF
TRBD2	TRBV5-1	TRBJ2-1	many	TGCGCCAGCAGCTTTGTGTTGACTAGCGGGTACAATGAGCAGTTCTTC	CASSFVLTSGYNEQFF
TRBD1	TRBV7-9	TRBJ1-4	many	TGTGCCAGCAGCACCACAGGGGGCAGTGATGAAAAACTGTTTTTT	CASSTTGGSDEKLFF
TRBD2	TRBV7-2	TRBJ2-3	many	TGTGCCAGCAGCTCCCGACTAGCGGGAGTGGTAGATACGCAGTATTTT	CASSSRLAGVVDTQYF
NA	TRBV7-2	TRBJ2-7	many	TGTGCCAGCAGCCCCACCCGGTCCTACGAGCAGTACTTC	CASSPTRSYEQYF
TRBD1	TRBV19	TRBJ2-7	many	TGTGCCAGTAGTCAGACAGGGGATAACGAGCAGTACTTC	CASSQTGDNEQYF
NA	TRBV11-2	TRBJ2-7	NA	TGTGCCAGCAGCTCGGGTCCCGCGGGGGAGCAGTACTTC	CASSSGPAGEQYF
NA	TRBV6-2/TRBV6-3	TRBJ1-2	NA	TGTGCCAGCAGTCCTTCCCGCGCGGGGTACTATGACTACACCTTC	CASSPSRAGYYDYTF
TRBD1	TRBV7-9	TRBJ1-1	NA	TGTGCCAGCAGTTCGGGACAGGGGACTGAAGCTTTCTTT	CASSSGQGTEAFF
NA	TRBV20-1	TRBJ2-5	few	TGCAGTGCTAGTAATGGTCCGGCCCAGTACTTC	CSASNGPAQYF
TRBD1	TRBV27	TRBJ1-6	many	TGTGCCAGCAGTTTCGACGGGACAGCTAATTCACCCCTCCACTTT	CASSFDGTANSPLHF
NA	TRBV12-5	TRBJ2-1	many	TGTGCTAGTGGTTTGGGGGGCAATGAGCAGTTCTTC	CASGLGGNEQFF
NA	TRBV12-3/TRBV12-4	TRBJ2-7	many	TGTGCCAGCAGTCCGGACGCCTTGAGGCGCGAGCAGTACTTC	CASSPDALRREQYF
NA	TRBV20-1	TRBJ2-2	few	TGCAGTGTCCCGAGGGGGGACTACCGGAACACCGGGGAGCTGTTTTTT	CSVPRGDYRNTGELFF
NA	TRBV29-1	TRBJ2-1	NA	TGCAGCGGGACCGAGGGCCGGAGGTACAATGAGCAGTTCTTC	CSGTEGRRYNEQFF
NA	TRBV7-9	TRBJ1-2	few	TGTGCCAGCAGCTCCCGATCGGTCTATGGCTACACCTTC	CASSSRSVYGYTF
TRBD2	TRBV7-6	TRBJ2-5	few	TGTGCCAGCAGCTCCCTCCTTAGGAGCGGGAAAGAGACCCAGTACTTC	CASSSLLRSGKETQYF
NA	TRBV28	TRBJ2-2	many	TGTGCCAGCAGTTTAGTCCCAGAAAACACCGGGGAGCTGTTTTTT	CASSLVPENTGELFF
NA	TRBV20-1	TRBJ1-6	many	TGCAGTGCTAGAGATGGCAAGGATAATTCACCCCTCCACTTT	CSARDGKDNSPLHF
TRBD2	TRBV12-3/TRBV12-4	TRBJ2-1	many	TGTGCCAGCAGTCCCCAGCCGGCGGGAGGGCCAAATGAGCAGTTCTTC	CASSPQPAGGPNEQFF
NA	TRBV5-5	TRBJ2-5	many	TGTGCCAGCAGTGGCGGGCCGGAGGAGACCCAGTACTTC	CASSGGPEETQYF
NA	TRBV23-1	TRBJ1-5	few	TGCGCCAGCAGTCAATCCGGGAGGATTATTAGCAATCAGCCCCAGCATTTT	CASSQSGRIISNQPQHF
NA	TRBV7-2	TRBJ1-5	few	TGTGCCAGCAGCCCCGCGGCGGGGGAACAGCCCCAGCATTTT	CASSPAAGEQPQHF
TRBD1	TRBV20-1	TRBJ2-2	few	TGCAGTGCTGGCCAGGGACAGGGGTTCCCCGGGGAGCTGTTTTTT	CSAGQGQGFPGELFF
NA	TRBV5-1	TRBJ1-4	many	TGCGCCAGCAGCTGGGGGCCGACGAATAATGAAAAACTGTTTTTT	CASSWGPTNNEKLFF
TRBD1	TRBV7-2	TRBJ2-7	many	TGTGCCAGCAGCTTAATGGGACAGGGGGTCTCCTACGAGCAGTACTTC	CASSLMGQGVSYEQYF
TRBD2	TRBV7-8	TRBJ2-5	many	TGTGCCAGCAGCAAGACTAGCGGGACAGAGACCCAGTACTTC	CASSKTSGTETQYF
NA	TRBV5-1	TRBJ2-3	many	TGCGCCAGCAGTCCCGTTCTGTCCGGAGATACGCAGTATTTT	CASSPVLSGDTQYF
TRBD2	TRBV7-6	TRBJ2-3	NA	TGTGCCAGCAGCTCCCTGGTTACTAGCGGGAGAACCACAGATACGCAGTATTTT	CASSSLVTSGRTTDTQYF
NA	TRBV5-1	TRBJ2-1	NA	TGCGCCAGCAGCTTGGTGTTCGTCAGTCGGAATGAGCAGTTCTTC	CASSLVFVSRNEQFF
TRBD2	TRBV3-1	TRBJ2-2	many	TGTGCCAGCAGCCCACTAGCGAATGCCGGGGAGCTGTTTTTT	CASSPLANAGELFF
NA	TRBV3-1	TRBJ2-1	many	TGTGCCAGCAGCCAAGACGTAGTTCAGGGGCAAGAGGCGCAGTTCTTC	CASSQDVVQGQEAQFF
TRBD1	TRBV5-1	TRBJ2-6	many	TGCGCCAGCAGCCCCGGGACAGGGATATCTGGGGCCAACGTCCTGACTTTC	CASSPGTGISGANVLTF
NA	TRBV10-2	TRBJ2-7	many	TGCGCCAGCAGACAAGGCGAGCAGTACTTC	CASRQGEQYF
NA	TRBV7-9	TRBJ2-7	many	TGTGCCAGCAGCTCCCCCCCTGAACTCTACGAGCAGTACTTC	CASSSPPELYEQYF
TRBD2	TRBV7-3	TRBJ2-1	many	TGTGCCAGCATGCCTAGCGGGAGGCCTAATGAGCAGTTCTTC	CASMPSGRPNEQFF
NA	TRBV28	TRBJ1-2	many	TGTGCCAGCTCCCTCGGGGGTGTTGGCTACACCTTC	CASSLGGVGYTF
NA	TRBV15	TRBJ1-1	many	TGTGCCACCAGCACCGCCGACGGTGCCTTATTCACTGAAGCTTTCTTT	CATSTADGALFTEAFF
NA	TRBV11-2	TRBJ1-6	many	TGTGCCAGCAGCCCAGGAGTCGGTTCACCCCTCCACTTT	CASSPGVGSPLHF
NA	TRBV6-1	TRBJ2-5	many	TGTGCCAGCAGTAATCCCCGGGGGGCCGGGGAGACCCAGTACTTC	CASSNPRGAGETQYF
TRBD1	TRBV19	TRBJ2-2	once	TGTGCCAGTAGTCCACAGGGGCTGGTCACCGGGGAGCTGTTTTTT	CASSPQGLVTGELFF
TRBD1	TRBV7-8	TRBJ1-5	many	TGTGCCAGCAGCCTGACAGGGGGCACTCAGCCCCAGCATTTT	CASSLTGGTQPQHF
NA	TRBV10-3	TRBJ1-2	many	TGTGCCATCCTGGAGGGAACTAACTATGGCTACACCTTC	CAILEGTNYGYTF
NA	TRBV5-5	TRBJ2-1	many	TGTGCCAGCAGCCTTTCTTGGGGGACCTACAATGAGCAGTTCTTC	CASSLSWGTYNEQFF
NA	TRBV27	TRBJ2-1	many	TGTGCCAGCGGAGGGGGGGGGGTAGGTGAGCAGTTCTTC	CASGGGGVGEQFF
NA	TRBV20-1	TRBJ2-1	many	TGCAGTGCTAGTGCCCTTAGGAATGAGCAGTTCTTC	CSASALRNEQFF
NA	TRBV4-2	TRBJ1-1	many	TGTGCCAGCAGCCCAGGGTCAGGGTACACTGAAGCTTTCTTT	CASSPGSGYTEAFF
TRBD1	TRBV7-2	TRBJ2-1	many	TGTGCCAGCAGTACCCCGGGACAGGGCAGCTACAATGAGCAGTTCTTC	CASSTPGQGSYNEQFF
NA	TRBV28	TRBJ2-1	many	TGTGCCAGCAGTTCATGGTGGCAGGGAGAACGGTCCTGCTTCTTC	CASSSWWQGERSCFF
NA	TRBV3-1	TRBJ2-7	many	TGTGCCAGCAGCCAAGAGGACTACGAGCAGTACTTC	CASSQEDYEQYF